The source of this T cell receptor beta chain is a study of cytomegalovirus exposure and HLA in healthy donors. General observations from the study: Cytomegalovirus association was listed for 164 TCR beta chains.

CDR3 size: 13 residues. With 4 bases clipped from V and 5 bases from J, the junction kept 6 bases outside the gene matches. Germline V gene lookup returns CDR1 SQVTM and CDR2 ANQGSEA. With respect to this clone: Antigen: not known.

Primers: 60 Vbeta forward and 13 Jbeta reverse. Generated by immunoSEQ multiplex PCR, the TCRdb table keeps only in-frame clones and is missing some. Among 130,000 or so clones, about 82% were seen once, and the ten largest hold 1.8%. The clonotype comes from a female donor in good health and CMV-seropositive. The specimen was PBMCs. This rearrangement joins TRBV29-1 to TRBJ1-1; 8 nucleotides line up with TRBD1. CDR3 protein: CSVGQGKETEAFF. Here the CDR3 DNA reads TGCAGCGTTGGACAGGGGAAGGAGACTGAAGCTTTCTTT.